The clone carrying this T cell receptor beta chain was detected only a few times. Its antigen is still unknown. Primers for the PCR totalled 60 Vbeta and 13 Jbeta. Clones were sequenced by immunoSEQ multiplex PCR, and TCRdb holds only the in-frame ones, with some missing. The table records some 140,000 clones, about 80% of them present only once. This sample was included in a study of cytomegalovirus exposure and HLA in healthy donors. Whole-study results and caveats: Researchers reported in a later analysis that common viral pathogens appeared linked to several top clusters. Some V segments, TRBV6-2 and TRBV6-3 among them, were indistinguishable and were therefore excluded. Segments of the TCR beta V type were, in most cases, productive about 87% or about 30% of the time in an earlier analysis. High sensitivity and specificity were reportedly achieved when the classifier diagnosed cytomegalovirus status.

Germline-derived CDR1 and CDR2 are SGHVS and FQNEAQ. Trimming pared 2 bases from V and 10 bases from J, leaving 15 bases between. CDR3 size: 15 residues. The sample was PBMCs. The genes are TRBV7-8 and TRBJ1-6, with D perhaps TRBD1 (6 bases). This receptor was obtained from a man aged 25-45 years in good health and CMV-seropositive. The CDR3 here is CASSLRTRGGSPLHF. CDR3 DNA: TGTGCCAGCAGCTTACGGACCAGGGGTGGCTCACCCCTCCACTTT.